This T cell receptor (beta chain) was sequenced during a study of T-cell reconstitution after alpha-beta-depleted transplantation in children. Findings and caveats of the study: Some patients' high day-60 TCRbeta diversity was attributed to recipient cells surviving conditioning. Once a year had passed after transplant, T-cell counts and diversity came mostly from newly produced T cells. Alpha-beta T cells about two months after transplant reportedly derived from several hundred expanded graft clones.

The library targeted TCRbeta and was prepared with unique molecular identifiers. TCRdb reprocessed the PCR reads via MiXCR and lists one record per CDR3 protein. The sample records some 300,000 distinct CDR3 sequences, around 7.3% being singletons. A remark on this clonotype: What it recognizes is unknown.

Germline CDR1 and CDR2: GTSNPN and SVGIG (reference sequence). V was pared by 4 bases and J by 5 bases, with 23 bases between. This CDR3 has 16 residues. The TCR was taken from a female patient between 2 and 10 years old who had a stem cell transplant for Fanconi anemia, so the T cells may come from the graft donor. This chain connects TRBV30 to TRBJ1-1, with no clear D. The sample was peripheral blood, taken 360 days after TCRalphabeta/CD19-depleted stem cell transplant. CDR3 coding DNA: TGTGCCTGGACCCTCCCAATAGCACCAGGAAGGACTGAAGCTTTCTTT. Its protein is CAWTLPIAPGRTEAFF.